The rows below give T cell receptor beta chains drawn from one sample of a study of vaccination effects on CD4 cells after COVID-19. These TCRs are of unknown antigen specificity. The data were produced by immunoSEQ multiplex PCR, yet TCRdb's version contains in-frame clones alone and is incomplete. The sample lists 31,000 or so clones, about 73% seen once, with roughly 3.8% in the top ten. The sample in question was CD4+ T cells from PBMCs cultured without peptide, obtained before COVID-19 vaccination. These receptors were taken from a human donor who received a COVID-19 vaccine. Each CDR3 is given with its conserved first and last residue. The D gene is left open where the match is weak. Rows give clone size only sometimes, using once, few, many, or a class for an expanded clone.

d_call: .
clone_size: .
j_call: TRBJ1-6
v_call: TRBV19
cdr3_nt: TGTGCCAGTAGTATAGTTGCACGCTCCTATAATTCACCCCTCCACTTT
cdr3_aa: CASSIVARSYNSPLHF

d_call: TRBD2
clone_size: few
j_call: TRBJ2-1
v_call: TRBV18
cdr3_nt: TGTGCCAGCTCACCAATAAGCGGGGGGGTGTACAATGAGCAGTTCTTC
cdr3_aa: CASSPISGGVYNEQFF

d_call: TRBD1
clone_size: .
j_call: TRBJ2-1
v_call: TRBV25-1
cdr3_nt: TGTGCCAGCAGTCCCCAAGGTGGGGACAGGGTGCTCTTC
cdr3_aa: CASSPQGGDRVLF

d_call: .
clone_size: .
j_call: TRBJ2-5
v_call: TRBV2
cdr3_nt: TGTGCCAGCAGTGTTGTCCAAGAGACCCAGTACTTC
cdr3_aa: CASSVVQETQYF

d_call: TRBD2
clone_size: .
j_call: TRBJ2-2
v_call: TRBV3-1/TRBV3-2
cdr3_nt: TGTGCCAGCAGCCAAGGGGGACTAGCGGGAGCCGGGGAGCTGTTTTTT
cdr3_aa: CASSQGGLAGAGELFF

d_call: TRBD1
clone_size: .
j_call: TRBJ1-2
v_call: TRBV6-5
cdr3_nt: TGTGCCAGCAGAATGACAGGGTCTGGCTATGGCTACACCTTC
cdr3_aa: CASRMTGSGYGYTF

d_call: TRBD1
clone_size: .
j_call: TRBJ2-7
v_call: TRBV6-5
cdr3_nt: TGTGCCAGCAGTTCCTCGGGACAGAGCTCCTACGAGCAGTACTTC
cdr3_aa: CASSSSGQSSYEQYF

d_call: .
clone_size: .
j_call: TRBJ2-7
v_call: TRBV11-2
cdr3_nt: TGTGCCAGCAGCTACTTGGGGGGTAGCTTAATTTCGATGGAGCAGTACTTC
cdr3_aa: CASSYLGGSLISMEQYF

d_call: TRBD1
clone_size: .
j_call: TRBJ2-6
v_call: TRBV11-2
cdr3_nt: TGTGCCAGCAGCCACAACCTTGGACAGGGGCCCTCTGGGGCCAACGTCCTGACTTTC
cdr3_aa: CASSHNLGQGPSGANVLTF

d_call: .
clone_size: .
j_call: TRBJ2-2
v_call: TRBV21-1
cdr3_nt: TGTGCCAGCAGCTGGCGGGGGAACACCGGGGAGCTGTTTTTT
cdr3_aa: CASSWRGNTGELFF

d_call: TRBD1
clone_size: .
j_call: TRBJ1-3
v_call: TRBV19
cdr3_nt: TGTGCCAGTGTTGACAGGGGGTATGGAAACACCATATATTTT
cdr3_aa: CASVDRGYGNTIYF